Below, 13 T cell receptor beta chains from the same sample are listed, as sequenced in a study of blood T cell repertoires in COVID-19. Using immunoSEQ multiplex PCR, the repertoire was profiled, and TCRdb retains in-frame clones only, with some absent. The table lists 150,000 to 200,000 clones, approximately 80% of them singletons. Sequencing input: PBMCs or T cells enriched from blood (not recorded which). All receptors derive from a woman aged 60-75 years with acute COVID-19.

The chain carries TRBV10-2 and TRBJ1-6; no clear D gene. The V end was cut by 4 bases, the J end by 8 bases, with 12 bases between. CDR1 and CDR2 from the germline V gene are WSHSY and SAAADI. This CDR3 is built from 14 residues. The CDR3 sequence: CASSVGAADSPLHF. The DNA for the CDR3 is TGCGCCAGCAGTGTTGGAGCGGCGGATTCACCCCTCCACTTT.

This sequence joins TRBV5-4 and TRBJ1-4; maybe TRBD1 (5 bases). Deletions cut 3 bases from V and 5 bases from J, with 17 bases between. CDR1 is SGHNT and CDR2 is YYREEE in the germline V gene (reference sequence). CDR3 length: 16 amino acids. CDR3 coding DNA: TGTGCCAGCAGCTCCAAGTGGGGGGATGGAAATGAAAAACTGTTTTTT. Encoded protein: CASSSKWGDGNEKLFF.

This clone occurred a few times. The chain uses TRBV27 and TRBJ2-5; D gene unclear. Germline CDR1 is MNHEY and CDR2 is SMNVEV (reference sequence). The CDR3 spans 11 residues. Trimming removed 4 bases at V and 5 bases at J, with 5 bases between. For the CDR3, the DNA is TGTGCCAGCAGTTCCGGGGAGACCCAGTACTTC. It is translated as CASSSGETQYF.

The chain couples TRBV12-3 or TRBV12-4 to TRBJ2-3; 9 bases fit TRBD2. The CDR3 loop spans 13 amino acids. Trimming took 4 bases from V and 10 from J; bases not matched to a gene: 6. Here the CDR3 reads CASSWRGGGAQYF. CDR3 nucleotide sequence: TGTGCCAGCAGTTGGCGGGGGGGCGGGGCGCAGTATTTT.

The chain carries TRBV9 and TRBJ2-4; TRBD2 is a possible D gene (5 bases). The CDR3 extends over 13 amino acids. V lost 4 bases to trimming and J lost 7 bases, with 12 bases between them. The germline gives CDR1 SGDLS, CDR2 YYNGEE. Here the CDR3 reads CASSTRGQNIQYF. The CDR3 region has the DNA TGTGCCAGCAGCACACGAGGGCAGAACATTCAGTACTTC.

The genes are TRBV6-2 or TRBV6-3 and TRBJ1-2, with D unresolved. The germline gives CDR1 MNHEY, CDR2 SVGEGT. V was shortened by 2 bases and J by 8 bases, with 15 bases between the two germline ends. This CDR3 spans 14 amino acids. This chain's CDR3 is CASSYDSFGEGYTF. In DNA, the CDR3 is TGTGCCAGCAGTTACGACTCCTTCGGTGAGGGCTACACCTTC.

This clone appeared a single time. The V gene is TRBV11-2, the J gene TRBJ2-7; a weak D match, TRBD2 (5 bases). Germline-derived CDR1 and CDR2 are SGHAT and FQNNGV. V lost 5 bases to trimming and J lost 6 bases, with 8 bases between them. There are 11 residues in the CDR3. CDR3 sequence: CASSGGLEQYV. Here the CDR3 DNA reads TGTGCCAGCAGCGGAGGTCTCGAGCAGTACGTC.

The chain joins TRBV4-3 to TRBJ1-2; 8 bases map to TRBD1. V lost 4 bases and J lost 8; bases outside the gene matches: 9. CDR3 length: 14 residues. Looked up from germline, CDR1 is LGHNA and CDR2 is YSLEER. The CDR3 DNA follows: TGCGCCAGCAGCCTGGGGGACAGGAGTGGGGGCTACACCTTC. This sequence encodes CASSLGDRSGGYTF.

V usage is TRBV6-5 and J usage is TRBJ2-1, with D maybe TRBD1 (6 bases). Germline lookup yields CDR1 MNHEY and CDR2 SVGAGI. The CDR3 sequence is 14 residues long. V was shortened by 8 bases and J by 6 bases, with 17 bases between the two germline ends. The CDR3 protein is CASDPNGQSNEQFF. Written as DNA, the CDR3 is TGTGCCAGCGATCCAAACGGACAGTCCAATGAGCAGTTCTTC.

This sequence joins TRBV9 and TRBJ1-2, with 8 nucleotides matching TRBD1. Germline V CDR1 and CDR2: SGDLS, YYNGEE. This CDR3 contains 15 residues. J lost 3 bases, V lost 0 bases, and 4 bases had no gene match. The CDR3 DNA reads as TGTGCCAGCAGCGTAGCGAACAGGGGGGACTATGGCTACACCTTC. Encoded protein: CASSVANRGDYGYTF.

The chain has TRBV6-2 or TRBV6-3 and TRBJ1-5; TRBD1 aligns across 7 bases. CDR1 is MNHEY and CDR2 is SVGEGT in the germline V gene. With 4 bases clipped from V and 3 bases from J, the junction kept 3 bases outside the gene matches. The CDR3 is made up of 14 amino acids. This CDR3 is CASSSGTANQPQHF. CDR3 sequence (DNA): TGTGCCAGCAGTTCCGGGACAGCCAATCAGCCCCAGCATTTT.

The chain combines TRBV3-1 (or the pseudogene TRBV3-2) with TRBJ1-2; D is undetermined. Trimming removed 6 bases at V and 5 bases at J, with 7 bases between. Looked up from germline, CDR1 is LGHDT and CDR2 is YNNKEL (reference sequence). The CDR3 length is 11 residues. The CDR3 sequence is CASSGGYGYTF. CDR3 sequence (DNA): TGTGCCAGCAGTGGAGGGTATGGCTACACCTTC.

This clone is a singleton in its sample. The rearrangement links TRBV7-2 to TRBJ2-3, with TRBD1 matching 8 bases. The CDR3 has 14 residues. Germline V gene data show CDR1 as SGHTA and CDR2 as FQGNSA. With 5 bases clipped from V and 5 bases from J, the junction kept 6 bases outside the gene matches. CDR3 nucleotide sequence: TGTGCCAGCAGCCCCAACGACAGGGGAGATACGCAGTATTTT. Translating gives CASSPNDRGDTQYF.